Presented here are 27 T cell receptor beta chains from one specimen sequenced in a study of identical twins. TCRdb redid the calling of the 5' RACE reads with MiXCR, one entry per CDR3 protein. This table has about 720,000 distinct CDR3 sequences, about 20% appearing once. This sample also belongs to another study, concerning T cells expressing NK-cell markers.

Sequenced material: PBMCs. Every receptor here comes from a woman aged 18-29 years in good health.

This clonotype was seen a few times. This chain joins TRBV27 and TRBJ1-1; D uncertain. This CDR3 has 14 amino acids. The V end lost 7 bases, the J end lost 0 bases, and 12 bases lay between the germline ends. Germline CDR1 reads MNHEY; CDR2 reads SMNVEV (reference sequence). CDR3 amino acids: CASNMRRMNTEAFF. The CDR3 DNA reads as TGTGCCAGCAACATGCGGCGGATGAACACTGAAGCTTTCTTT.

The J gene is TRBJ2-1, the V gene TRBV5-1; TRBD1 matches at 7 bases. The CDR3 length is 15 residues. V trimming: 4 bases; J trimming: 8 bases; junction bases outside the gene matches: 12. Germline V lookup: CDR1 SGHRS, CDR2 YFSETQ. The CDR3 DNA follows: TGCGCCAGCAGCCTGACAGGGACCCGCACATATGAGCAGTTCTTC. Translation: CASSLTGTRTYEQFF.

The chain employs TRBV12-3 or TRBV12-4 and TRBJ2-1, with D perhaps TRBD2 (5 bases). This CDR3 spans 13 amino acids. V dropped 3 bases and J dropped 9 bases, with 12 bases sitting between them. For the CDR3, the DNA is TGTGCCAGCAGTTTCTCGGGGTTGGCTGAGCAGTTCTTC. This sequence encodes CASSFSGLAEQFF.

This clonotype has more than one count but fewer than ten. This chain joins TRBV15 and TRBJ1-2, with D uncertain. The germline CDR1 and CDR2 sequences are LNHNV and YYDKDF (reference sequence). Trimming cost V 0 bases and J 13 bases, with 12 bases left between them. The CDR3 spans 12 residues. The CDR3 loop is CATSRDNRWGTF. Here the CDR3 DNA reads TGTGCCACCAGCAGAGATAATAGGTGGGGCACCTTC.

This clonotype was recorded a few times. The CDR3 here is CSARRAPGELFF. The CDR3 DNA sequence: TGCAGTGCTAGAAGGGCGCCCGGGGAGCTGTTTTTT. The chain employs TRBV20-1 and TRBJ2-2; D gene ambiguous. Germline V lookup: CDR1 DFQATT, CDR2 SNEGSKA (reference sequence). The germline V and J ends were trimmed by 2 bases and 6 bases, with 7 bases remaining between them. The CDR3 has 12 residues.

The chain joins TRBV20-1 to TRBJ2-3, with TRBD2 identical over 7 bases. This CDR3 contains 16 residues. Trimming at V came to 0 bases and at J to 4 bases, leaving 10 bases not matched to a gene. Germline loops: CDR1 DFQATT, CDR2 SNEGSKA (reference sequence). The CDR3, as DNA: TGCAGTGCTAGAGATCGGAGCGGGGTGGGGCCAGATACGCAGTATTTT. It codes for CSARDRSGVGPDTQYF.

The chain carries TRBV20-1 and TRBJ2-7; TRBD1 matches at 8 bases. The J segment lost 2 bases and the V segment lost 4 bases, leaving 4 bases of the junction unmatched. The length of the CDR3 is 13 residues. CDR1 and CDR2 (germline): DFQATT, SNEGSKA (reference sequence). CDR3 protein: CSAKAGQAYEQYF. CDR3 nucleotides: TGCAGTGCTAAGGCGGGACAGGCCTACGAGCAGTACTTC.

CDR3 in amino acids: CAISEMGGSRTDTQYF. The CDR3 bases are TGTGCCATCAGTGAGATGGGGGGAAGTAGAACAGATACGCAGTATTTT. This chain connects TRBV10-3 to TRBJ2-3, with D possibly being TRBD2 (6 bases). CDR3 size: 16 residues. Germline CDR1 and CDR2: ENHRY and SYGVKD. Deletions cut 2 bases from V and 3 bases from J, with 15 bases between.

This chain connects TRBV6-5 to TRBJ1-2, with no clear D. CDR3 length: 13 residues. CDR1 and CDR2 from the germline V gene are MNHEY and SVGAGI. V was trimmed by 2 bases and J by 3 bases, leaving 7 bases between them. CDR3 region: CASSYGGDYGYTF. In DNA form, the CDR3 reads TGTGCCAGCAGTTACGGCGGGGACTATGGCTACACCTTC.

CDR3 coding DNA: TGTGCCAGTCGTAGCGGGGGGTCCGCAGATACGCAGTATTTT. Translation gives CASRSGGSADTQYF. This chain connects TRBV6-1 to TRBJ2-3; 10 nucleotides line up with TRBD2. This CDR3 has 14 residues. Germline V gene sequence: CDR1 MNHNS, CDR2 SASEGT. The V gene end was trimmed by 9 bases and the J gene end by 4 bases; junction bases not matched to a gene: 7.

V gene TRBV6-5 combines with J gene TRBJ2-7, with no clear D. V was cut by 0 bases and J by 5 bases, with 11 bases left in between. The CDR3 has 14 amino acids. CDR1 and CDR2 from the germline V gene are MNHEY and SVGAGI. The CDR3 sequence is CASSYSSGPHEQYF. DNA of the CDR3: TGTGCCAGCAGTTACTCTTCCGGACCCCACGAGCAGTACTTC.

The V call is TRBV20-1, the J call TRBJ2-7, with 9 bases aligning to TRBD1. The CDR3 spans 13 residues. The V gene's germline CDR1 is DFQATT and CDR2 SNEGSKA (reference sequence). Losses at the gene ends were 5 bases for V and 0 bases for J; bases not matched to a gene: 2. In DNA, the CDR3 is TGCAGTGCTGACAGGGGGAGCTCCTACGAGCAGTACTTC. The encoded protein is CSADRGSSYEQYF.

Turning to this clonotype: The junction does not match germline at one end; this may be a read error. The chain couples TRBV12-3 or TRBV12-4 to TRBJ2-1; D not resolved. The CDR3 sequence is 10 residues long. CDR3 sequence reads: CASSQATLSF. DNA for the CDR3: TGTGCCAGCAGCCAAGCGACTCTCTCCTTC.

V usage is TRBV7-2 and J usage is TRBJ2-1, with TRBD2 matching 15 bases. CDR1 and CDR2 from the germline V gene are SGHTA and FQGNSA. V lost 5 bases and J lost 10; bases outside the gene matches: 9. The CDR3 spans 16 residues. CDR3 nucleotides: TGTGCCAGCAGCCGTTGGGGACTAGCGGGAGGTCGAGAGCAGTTCTTC. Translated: CASSRWGLAGGREQFF.

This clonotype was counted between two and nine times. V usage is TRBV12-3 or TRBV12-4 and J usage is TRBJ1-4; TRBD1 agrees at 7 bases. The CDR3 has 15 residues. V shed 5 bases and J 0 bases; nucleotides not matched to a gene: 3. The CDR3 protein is CASSPGTATNEKLFF. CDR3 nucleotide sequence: TGTGCCAGCAGTCCGGGGACAGCAACTAATGAAAAACTGTTTTTT.

CDR3 DNA sequence: TGTGCCAGCAGCGCCTACAGGGGAGAGGGGACTGAAGCTTTCTTT. Its translation: CASSAYRGEGTEAFF. The chain couples TRBV9 to TRBJ1-1; 7 nucleotides line up with TRBD1. V lost 3 bases, J lost 5 bases, and 10 bases stayed unmatched. The germline gives CDR1 SGDLS, CDR2 YYNGEE. The CDR3 runs to 15 residues.

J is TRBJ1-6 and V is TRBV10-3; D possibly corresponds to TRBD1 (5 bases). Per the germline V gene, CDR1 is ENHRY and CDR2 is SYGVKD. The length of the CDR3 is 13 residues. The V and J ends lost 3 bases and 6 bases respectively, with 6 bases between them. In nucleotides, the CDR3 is TGTGCCATCAGTGATAGGGGTAATTCACCCCTCCACTTT. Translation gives CAISDRGNSPLHF.

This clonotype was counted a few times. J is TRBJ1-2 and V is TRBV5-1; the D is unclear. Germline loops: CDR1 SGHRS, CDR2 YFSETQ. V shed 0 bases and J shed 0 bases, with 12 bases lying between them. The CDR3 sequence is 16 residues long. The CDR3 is CASSLEAGIANYGYTF. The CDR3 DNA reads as TGCGCCAGCAGCTTGGAGGCAGGTATAGCTAACTATGGCTACACCTTC.

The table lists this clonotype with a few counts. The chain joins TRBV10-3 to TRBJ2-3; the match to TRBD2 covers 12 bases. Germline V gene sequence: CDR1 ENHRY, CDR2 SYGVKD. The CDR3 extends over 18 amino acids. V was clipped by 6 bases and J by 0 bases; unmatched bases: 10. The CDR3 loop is CAIRATSGGSTSTDTQYF. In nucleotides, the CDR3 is TGTGCCATCAGAGCTACTAGCGGGGGGTCGACTAGCACAGATACGCAGTATTTT.

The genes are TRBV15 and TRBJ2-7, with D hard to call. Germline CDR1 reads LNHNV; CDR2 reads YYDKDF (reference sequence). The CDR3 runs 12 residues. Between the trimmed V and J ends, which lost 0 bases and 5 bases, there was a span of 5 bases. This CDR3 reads CATSRDQDEQYF. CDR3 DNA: TGTGCCACCAGCAGAGATCAGGACGAGCAGTACTTC.

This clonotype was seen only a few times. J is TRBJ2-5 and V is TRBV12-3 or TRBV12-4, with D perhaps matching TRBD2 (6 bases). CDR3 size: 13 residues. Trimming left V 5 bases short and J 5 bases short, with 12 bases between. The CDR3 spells CASSGGSRETQYF. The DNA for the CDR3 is TGTGCCAGCAGTGGGGGGTCGCGGGAGACCCAGTACTTC.

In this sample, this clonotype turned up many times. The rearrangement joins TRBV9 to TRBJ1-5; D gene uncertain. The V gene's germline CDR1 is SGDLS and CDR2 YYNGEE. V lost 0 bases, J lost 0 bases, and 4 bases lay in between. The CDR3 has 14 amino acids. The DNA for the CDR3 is TGTGCCAGCAGCGTAGGGTATAGCAATCAGCCCCAGCATTTT. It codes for CASSVGYSNQPQHF.

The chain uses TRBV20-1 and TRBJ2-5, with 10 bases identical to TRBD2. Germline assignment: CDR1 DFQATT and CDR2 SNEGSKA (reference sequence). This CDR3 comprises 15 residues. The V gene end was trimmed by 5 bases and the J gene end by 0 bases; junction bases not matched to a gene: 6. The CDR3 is CSAGLAEQYQETQYF. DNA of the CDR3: TGCAGTGCTGGACTAGCGGAACAATACCAAGAGACCCAGTACTTC.

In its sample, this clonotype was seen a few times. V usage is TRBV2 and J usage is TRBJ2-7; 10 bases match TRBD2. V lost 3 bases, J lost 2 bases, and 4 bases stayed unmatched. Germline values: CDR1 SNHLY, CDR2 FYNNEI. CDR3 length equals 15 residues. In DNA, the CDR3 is TGTGCCAGCAGTGAGTTAGCGGGGGGTCCCTACGAGCAGTACTTC. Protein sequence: CASSELAGGPYEQYF.

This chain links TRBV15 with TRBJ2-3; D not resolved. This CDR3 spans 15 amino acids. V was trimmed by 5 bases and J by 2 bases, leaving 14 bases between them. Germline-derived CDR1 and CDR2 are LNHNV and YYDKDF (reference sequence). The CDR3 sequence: CATSSTPSPTDTQYF. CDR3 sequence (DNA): TGTGCCACCAGCTCCACACCATCCCCCACAGATACGCAGTATTTT.

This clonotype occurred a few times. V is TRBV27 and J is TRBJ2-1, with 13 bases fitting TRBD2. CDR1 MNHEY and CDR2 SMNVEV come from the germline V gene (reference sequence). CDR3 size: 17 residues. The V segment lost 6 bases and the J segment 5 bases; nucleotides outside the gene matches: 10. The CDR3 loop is CASSPITGTSGNNEQFF. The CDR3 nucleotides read TGTGCCAGCAGCCCGATCACCGGGACTAGCGGGAACAATGAGCAGTTCTTC.

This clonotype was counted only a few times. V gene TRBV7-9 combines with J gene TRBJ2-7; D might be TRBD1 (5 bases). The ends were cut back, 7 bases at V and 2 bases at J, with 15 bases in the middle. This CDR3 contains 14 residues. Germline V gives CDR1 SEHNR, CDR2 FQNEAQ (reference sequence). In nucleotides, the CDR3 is TGTGCCAGCACTATGGTGGGGCTTGCCTACGAGCAGTACTTC. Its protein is CASTMVGLAYEQYF.